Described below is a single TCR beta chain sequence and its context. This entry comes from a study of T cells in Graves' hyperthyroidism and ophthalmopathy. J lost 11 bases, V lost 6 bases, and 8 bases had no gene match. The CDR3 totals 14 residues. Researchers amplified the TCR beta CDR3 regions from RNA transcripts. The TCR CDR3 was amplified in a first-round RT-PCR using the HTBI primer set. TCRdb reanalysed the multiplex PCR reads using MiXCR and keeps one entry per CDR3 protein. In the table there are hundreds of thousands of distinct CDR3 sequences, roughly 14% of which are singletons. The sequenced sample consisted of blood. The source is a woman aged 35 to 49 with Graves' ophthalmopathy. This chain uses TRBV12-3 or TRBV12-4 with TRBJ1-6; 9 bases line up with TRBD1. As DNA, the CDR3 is TGTGCCAGCAGCCCCGGGACAGGGTTTGCACCCCTCCACTTT. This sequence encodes CASSPGTGFAPLHF.